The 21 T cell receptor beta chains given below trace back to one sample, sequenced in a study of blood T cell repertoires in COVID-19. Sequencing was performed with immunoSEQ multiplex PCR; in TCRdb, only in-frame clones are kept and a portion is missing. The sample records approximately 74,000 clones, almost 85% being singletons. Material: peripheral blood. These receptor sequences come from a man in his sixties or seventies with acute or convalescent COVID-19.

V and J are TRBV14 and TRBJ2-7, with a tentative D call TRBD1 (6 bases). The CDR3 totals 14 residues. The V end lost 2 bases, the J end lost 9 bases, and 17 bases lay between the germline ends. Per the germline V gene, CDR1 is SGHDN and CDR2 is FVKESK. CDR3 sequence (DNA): TGTGCCAGCAGCCAAACTAGGACAGAGAATGGGCAGTACTTC. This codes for CASSQTRTENGQYF.

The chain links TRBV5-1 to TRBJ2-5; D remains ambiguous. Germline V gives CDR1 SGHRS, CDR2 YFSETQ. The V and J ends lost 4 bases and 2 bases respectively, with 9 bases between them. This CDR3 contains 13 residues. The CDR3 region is CASSPRVQETQYF. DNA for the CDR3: TGCGCCAGCAGCCCCCGGGTTCAAGAGACCCAGTACTTC.

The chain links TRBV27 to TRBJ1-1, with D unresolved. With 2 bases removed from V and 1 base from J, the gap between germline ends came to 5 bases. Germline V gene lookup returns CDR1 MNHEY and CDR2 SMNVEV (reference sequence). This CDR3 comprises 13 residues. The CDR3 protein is CASSLVQNTEAFF. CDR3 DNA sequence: TGTGCCAGCAGTTTAGTACAGAACACTGAAGCTTTCTTT.

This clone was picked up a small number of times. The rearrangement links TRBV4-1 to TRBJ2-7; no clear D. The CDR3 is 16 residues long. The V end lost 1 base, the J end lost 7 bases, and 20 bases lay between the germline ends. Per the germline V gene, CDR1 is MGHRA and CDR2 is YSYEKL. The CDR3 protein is CASSQVSAFKPREQYF. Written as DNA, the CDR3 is TGCGCCAGCAGCCAAGTCTCGGCCTTCAAACCGAGGGAGCAGTACTTC.

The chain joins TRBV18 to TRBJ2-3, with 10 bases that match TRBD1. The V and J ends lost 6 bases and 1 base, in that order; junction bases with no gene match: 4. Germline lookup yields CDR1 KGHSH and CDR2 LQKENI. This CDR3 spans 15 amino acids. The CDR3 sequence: CASSYGTGGTDTQYF. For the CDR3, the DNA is TGTGCCAGCTCGTACGGGACAGGGGGCACAGATACGCAGTATTTT.

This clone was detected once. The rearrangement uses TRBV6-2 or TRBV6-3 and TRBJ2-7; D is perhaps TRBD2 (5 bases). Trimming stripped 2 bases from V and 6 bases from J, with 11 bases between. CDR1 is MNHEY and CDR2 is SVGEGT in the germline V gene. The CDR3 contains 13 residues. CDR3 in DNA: TGTGCCAGCAGTTACCCCCCCGGGATCGAGCAGTACTTC. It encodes CASSYPPGIEQYF.

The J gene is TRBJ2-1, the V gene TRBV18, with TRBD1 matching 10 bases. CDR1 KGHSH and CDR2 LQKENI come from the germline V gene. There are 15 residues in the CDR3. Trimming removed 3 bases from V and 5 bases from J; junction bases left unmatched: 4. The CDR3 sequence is CASSPTTGGHNEQFF. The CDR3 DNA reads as TGTGCCAGCTCACCGACGACAGGGGGCCACAATGAGCAGTTCTTC. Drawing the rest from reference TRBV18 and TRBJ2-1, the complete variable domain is NAGVMQNPRHLVRRRGQEARLRCSPMKGHSHVYWYRQLPEEGLKFMVYLQKENIIDESGMPKERFSAEFPKEGPSILRIQQVVRGDSAAYFCASSPTTGGHNEQFFGPGTRLTVL.

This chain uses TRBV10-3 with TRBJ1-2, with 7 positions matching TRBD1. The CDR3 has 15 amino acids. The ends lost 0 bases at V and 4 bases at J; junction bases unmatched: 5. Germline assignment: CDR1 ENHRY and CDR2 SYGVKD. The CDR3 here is CAISESQGDFYGYTF. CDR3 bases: TGTGCCATCAGTGAGTCGCAGGGGGACTTCTATGGCTACACCTTC.

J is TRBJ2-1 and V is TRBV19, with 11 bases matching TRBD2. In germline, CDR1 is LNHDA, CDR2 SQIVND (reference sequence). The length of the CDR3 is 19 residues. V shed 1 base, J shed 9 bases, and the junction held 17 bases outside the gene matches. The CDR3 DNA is TGTGCCAGTAGTATAGCCGGGGGTAGCGGGAGGGCCAGGGAAAGTGAGCAGTTCTTC. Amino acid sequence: CASSIAGGSGRARESEQFF.

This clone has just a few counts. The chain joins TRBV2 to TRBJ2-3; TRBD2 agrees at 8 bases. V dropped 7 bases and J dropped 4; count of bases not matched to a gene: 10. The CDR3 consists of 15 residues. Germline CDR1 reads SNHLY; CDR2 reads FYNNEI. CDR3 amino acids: CASKSGSGVADTQYF. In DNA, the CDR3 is TGTGCCAGCAAGTCGGGTAGCGGGGTGGCAGATACGCAGTATTTT.

This CDR3 is CATSEYRGNEQFF. DNA for the CDR3: TGTGCCACCAGTGAGTACAGGGGCAATGAGCAGTTCTTC. V usage is TRBV24-1 and J usage is TRBJ2-1; 7 bases fit TRBD1. Germline lookup yields CDR1 KGHDR and CDR2 SFDVKD. V shed 4 bases, J shed 6 bases, and the junction held 2 bases outside the gene matches. The CDR3 consists of 13 residues.

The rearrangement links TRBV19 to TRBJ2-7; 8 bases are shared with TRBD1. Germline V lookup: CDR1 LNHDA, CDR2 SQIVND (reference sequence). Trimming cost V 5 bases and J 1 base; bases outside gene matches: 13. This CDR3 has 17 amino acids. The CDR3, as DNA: TGTGCCAGTAGTCCCAGGCTAGGACAGGGATTTTCCTACGAGCAGTACTTC. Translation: CASSPRLGQGFSYEQYF.

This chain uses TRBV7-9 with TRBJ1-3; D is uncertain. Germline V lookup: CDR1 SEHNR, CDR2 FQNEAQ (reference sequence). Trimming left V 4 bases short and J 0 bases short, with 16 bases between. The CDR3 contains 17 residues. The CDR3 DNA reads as TGTGCCAGCAGCTCCCGGTCGGAGACCTCCTCTGGAAACACCATATATTTT. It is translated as CASSSRSETSSGNTIYF. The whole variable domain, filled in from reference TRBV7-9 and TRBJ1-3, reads DTGVSQNPRHKITKRGQNVTFRCDPISEHNRLYWYRQTLGQGPEFLTYFQNEAQLEKSRLLSDRFSAERPKGSFSTLEIQRTEQGDSAMYLCASSSRSETSSGNTIYFGEGSWLTVV.

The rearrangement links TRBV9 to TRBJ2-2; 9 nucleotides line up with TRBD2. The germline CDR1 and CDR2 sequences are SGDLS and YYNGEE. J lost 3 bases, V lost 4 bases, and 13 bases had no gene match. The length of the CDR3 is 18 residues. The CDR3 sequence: CASSPLRASGKYTGELFF. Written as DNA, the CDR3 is TGTGCCAGCAGCCCCTTAAGGGCTAGCGGGAAGTACACCGGGGAGCTGTTTTTT.

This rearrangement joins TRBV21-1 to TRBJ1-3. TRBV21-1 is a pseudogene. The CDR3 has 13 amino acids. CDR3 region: CASREDSGNTIYF. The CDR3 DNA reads TGTGCCAGCAGGGAGGACTCTGGAAACACCATATATTTT.

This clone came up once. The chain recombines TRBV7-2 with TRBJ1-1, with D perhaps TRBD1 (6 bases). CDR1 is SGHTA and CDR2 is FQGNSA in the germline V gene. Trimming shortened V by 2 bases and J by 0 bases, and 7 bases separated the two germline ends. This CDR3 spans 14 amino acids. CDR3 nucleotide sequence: TGTGCCAGCAGCTTACAGGGGATGAACACTGAAGCTTTCTTT. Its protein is CASSLQGMNTEAFF.

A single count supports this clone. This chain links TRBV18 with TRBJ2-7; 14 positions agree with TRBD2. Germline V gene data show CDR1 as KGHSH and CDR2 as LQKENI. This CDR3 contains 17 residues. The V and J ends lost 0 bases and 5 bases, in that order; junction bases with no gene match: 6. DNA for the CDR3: TGTGCCAGCTCACCACCGCCGGGACTAGCGGGAGCGGACGAGCAGTACTTC. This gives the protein CASSPPPGLAGADEQYF.

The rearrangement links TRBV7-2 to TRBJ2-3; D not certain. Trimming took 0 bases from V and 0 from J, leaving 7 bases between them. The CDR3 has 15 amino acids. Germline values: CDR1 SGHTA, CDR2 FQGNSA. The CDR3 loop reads CASSLAWSSTDTQYF. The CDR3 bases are TGTGCCAGCAGCTTAGCGTGGAGTAGCACAGATACGCAGTATTTT.

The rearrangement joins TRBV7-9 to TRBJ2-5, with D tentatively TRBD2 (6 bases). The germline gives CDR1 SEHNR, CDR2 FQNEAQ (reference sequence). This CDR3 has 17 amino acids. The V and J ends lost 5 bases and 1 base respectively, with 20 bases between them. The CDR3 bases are TGTGCCAGCAGCCGCTTGATCGGTAGCGGCACCCAAGAGACCCAGTACTTC. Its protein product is CASSRLIGSGTQETQYF.

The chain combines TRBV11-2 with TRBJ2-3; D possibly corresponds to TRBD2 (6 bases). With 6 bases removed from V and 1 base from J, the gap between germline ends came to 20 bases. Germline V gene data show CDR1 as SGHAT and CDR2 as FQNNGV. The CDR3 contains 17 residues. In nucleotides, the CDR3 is TGTGCCAGCAGGAATAGTGGGGGGACCCTTCGCACAGATACGCAGTATTTT. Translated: CASRNSGGTLRTDTQYF. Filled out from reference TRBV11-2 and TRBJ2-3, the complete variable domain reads EAGVAQSPRYKIIEKRQSVAFWCNPISGHATLYWYQQILGQGPKLLIQFQNNGVVDDSQLPKDRFSAERLKGVDSTLKIQPAKLEDSAVYLCASRNSGGTLRTDTQYFGPGTRLTVL.

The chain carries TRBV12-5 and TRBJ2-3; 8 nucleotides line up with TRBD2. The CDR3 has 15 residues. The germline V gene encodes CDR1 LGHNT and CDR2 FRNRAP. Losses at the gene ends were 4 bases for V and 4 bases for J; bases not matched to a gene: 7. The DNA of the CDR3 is TGTGCTAGTGGTTCCGGACTAGCCGGCGCAGATACGCAGTATTTT. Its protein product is CASGSGLAGADTQYF. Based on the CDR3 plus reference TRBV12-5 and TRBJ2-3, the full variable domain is DARVTQTPRHKVTEMGQEVTMRCQPILGHNTVFWYRQTMMQGLELLAYFRNRAPLDDSGMPKDRFSAEMPDATLATLKIQPSEPRDSAVYFCASGSGLAGADTQYFGPGTRLTVL.